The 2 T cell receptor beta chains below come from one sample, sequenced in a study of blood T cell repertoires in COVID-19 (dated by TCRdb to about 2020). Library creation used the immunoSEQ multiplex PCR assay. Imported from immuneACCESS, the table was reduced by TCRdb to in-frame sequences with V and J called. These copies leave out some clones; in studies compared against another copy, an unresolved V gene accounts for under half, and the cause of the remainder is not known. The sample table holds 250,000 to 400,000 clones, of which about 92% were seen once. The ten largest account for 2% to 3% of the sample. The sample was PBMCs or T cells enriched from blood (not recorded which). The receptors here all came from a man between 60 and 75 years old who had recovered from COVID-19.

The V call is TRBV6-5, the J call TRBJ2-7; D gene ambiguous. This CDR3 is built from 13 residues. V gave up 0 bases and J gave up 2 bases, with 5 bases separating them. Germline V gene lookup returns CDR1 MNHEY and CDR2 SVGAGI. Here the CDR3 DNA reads TGTGCCAGCAGTTACTCAGAGGCCTACGAGCAGTACTTC. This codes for CASSYSEAYEQYF.

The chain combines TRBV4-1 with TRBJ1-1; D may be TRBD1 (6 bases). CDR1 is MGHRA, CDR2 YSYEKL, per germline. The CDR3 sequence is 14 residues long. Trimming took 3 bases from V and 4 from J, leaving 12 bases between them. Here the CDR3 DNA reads TGCGCCAGCAGCCATGAGGTCAGGGGCACTGAAGCTTTCTTT. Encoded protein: CASSHEVRGTEAFF.